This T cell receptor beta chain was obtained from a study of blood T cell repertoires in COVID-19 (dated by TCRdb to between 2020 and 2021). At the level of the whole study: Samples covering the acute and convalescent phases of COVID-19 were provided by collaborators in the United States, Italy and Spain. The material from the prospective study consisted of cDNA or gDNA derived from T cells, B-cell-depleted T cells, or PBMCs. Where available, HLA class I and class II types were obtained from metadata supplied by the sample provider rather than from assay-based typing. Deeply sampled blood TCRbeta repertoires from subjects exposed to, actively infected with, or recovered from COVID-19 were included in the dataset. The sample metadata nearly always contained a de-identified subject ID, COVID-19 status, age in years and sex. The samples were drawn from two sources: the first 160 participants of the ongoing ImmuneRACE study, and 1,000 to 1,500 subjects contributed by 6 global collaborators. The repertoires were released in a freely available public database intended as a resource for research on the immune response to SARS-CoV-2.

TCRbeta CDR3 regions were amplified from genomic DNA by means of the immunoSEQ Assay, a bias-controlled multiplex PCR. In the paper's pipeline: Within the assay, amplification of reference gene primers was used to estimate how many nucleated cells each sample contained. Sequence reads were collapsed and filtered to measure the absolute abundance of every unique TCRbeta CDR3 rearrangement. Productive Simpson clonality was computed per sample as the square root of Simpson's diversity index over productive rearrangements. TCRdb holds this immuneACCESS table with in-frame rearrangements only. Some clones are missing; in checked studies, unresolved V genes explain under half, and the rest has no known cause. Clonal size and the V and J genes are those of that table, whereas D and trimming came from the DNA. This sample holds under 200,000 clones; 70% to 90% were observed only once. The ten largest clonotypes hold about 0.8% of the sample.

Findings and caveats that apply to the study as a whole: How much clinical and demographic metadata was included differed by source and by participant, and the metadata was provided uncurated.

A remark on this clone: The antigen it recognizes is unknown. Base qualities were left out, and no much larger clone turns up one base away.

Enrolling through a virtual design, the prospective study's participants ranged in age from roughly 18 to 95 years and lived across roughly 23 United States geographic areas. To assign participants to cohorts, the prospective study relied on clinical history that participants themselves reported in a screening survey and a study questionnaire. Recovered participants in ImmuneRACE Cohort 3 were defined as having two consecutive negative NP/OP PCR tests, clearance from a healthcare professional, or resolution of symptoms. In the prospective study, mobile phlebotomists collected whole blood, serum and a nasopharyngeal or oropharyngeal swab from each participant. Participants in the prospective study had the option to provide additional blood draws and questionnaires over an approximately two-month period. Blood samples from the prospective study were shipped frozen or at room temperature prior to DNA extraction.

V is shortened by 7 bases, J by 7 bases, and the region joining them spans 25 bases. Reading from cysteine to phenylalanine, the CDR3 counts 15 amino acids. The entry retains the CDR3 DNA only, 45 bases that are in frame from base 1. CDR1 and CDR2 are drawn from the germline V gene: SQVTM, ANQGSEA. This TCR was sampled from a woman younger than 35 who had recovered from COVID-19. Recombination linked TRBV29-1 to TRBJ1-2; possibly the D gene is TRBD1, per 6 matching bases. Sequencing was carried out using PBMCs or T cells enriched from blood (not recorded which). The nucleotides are TGCAGCGATACTCCGGACAGTATGGTTGTGCGTGGCTACACCTTC. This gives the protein CSDTPDSMVVRGYTF.